The sequence of this T cell receptor beta chain was determined in a study of cytomegalovirus exposure and HLA in healthy donors (dated by TCRdb to the late 2010s). Regarding the research as a whole: A later analysis indicated that the 130 or so validation repertoires were generated on the platform also employed for the approximately 700 repertoires of the first cohort. The study aimed to test whether cataloging public T cell receptors could reveal signatures of past pathogen exposure. A separate validation cohort of 100 to 150 different subjects was used in addition to the 666-subject first cohort. High-throughput TCR immunosequencing, statistical association of individual TCRs with disease status, and machine learning were combined to predict cytomegalovirus infection status.

The research as a whole found: Most TCR sequences were seen in very few donors, while some public TCRs were found in many individuals. A few of the identified cytomegalovirus-associated TCR beta chains were confirmed in vitro to be specific for cytomegalovirus antigens. The validation cohort had no HLA typing available for a later analysis, so co-occurrence within that cohort was assessed over all 120 or so repertoires. In the study, some 180 TCR beta chains were listed as associated with cytomegalovirus. A later analysis found that TCRs clustered in the first cohort also tended to co-occur in the roughly 120 validation repertoires, with 90% to 95% of cluster scores above 0. The classifier was reported to diagnose cytomegalovirus status with high specificity and sensitivity in both the original cohort and the validation cohort. It was suggested by the authors that the approach could potentially be generalized to other disease states and immunological phenotypes.

This clone is a singleton in its sample. Its antigen is still unknown. It has no much larger one-base neighbor in the sample; base qualities were not kept. Donors formed part of the validation cohort, which comprised about 130 subjects and was distinct from the first cohort of several hundred subjects. As encoded in the germline V gene, CDR1 is MGHDK while CDR2 is SYGVNS. The germline ends are 6 bases apart after V is trimmed by 4 bases and J by 9 bases. From its cysteine to its phenylalanine, the CDR3 spans 10 amino acids. The sequence is cut down to CDR3 DNA, 30 bases in frame from base 1. The library was built by means of the immunoSEQ multiplex PCR assay. As for how the authors treated the data: A statistical classification framework was developed to diagnose cytomegalovirus status using the catalog of TCR beta chain sequences. Sourced from immuneACCESS, this table was stored by TCRdb with only in-frame sequences that have V and J called. A share of the clones is absent; for the studies checked, an unresolved V gene accounts for under half, and the remainder has no known explanation. That table furnishes V, J and clone size, whereas the DNA furnished D and trimming. The table for this sample lists about 120,000 clones; around 87% of them were counted only once. The ten largest clones represent more than 1.4% of the sample.

The rearranged segments are TRBV25-1 and TRBJ2-5; D gene: possibly TRBD1, on 5 matching bases. Sequenced input: PBMCs. The source of this sequence is a woman aged 25 to 45 in good health and CMV-seropositive. The bases read TGTGCCAGCAGTGGGGGCTCCCAGTACTTC. Translated, it reads CASSGGSQYF.